This T cell receptor beta chain appears in the sequencing data of a study of shared clonotypes between healthy human individuals. Data came from immunoSEQ multiplex PCR; TCRdb stores just in-frame clones and leaves some out. The sample shows about 470,000 clones, 75% to 85% of them seen only once. The CDR3 loop spans 16 amino acids. Trimming took 1 base from V and 3 from J, leaving 15 bases between them. Germline V gives CDR1 SGHNT, CDR2 YYREEE (reference sequence). This clone was detected only once. The rearrangement joins TRBV5-4 to TRBJ2-3; a possible D gene is TRBD2 (6 bases). The specimen sequenced was PBMCs. This clonotype was sampled from a woman aged 40 to 50 in good health. Some clones in this sample may be carry-over from other donors' samples. The CDR3 DNA reads as TGTGCCAGCAGCTTGAGATCTAGCGTAACGACAGATACGCAGTATTTT. Translating it yields CASSLRSSVTTDTQYF.